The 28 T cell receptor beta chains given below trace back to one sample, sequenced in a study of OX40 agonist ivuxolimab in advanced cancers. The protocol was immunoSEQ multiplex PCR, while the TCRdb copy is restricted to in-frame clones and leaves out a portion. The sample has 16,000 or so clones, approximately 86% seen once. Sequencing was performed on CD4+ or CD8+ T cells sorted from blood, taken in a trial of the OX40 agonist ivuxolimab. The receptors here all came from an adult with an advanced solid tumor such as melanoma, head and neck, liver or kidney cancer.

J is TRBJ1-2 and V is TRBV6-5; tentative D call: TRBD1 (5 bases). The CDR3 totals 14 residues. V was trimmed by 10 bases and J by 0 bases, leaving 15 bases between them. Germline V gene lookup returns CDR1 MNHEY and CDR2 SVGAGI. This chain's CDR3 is CATKLTEANYGYTF. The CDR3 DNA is TGTGCCACCAAGTTGACAGAGGCTAACTATGGCTACACCTTC.

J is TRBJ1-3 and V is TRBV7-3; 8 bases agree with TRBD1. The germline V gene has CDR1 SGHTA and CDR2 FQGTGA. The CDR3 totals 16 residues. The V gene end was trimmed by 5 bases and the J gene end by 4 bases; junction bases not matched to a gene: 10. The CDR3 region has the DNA TGTGCCAGCAGCCCCCAGGCGACAGGGGACGGAAACACCATATATTTT. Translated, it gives CASSPQATGDGNTIYF.

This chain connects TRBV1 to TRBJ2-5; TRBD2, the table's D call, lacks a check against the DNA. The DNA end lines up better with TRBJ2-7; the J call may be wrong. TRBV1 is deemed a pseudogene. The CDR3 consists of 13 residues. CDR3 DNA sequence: TGCACCTGCGGGCTAGCGGGAGTCGACGAGCAGTACTTC. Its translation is CTCGLAGVDEQYF.

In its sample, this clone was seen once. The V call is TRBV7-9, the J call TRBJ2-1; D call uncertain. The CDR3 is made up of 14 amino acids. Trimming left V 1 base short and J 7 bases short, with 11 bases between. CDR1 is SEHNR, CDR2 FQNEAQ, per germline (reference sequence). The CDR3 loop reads CASSLERLANEQFF. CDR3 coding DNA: TGTGCCAGCAGCTTAGAAAGGCTGGCGAATGAGCAGTTCTTC.

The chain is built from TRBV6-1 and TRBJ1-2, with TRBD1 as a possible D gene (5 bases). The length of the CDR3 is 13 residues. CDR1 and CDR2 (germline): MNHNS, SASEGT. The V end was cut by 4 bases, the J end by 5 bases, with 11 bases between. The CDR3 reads CASSGQNQYGYTF. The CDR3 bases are TGTGCCAGCAGTGGACAGAACCAGTATGGCTACACCTTC.

CDR3 DNA: TGTGCCAGTGAGCGGACAGGGACTCAAGAGACCCAGTACTTC. Protein sequence: CASERTGTQETQYF. The rearrangement joins TRBV5-4 to TRBJ2-5, with 8 positions matching TRBD1. This CDR3 comprises 14 residues. Germline V gives CDR1 SGHNT, CDR2 YYREEE (reference sequence). V lost 8 bases to trimming and J lost 2 bases; unmatched junction nucleotides: 8.

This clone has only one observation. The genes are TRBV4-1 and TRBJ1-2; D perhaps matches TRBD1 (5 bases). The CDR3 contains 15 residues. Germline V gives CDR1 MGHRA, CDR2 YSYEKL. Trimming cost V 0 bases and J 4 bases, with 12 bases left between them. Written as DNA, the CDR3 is TGCGCCAGCAGCCAAGAGGGGACCAAGACCTATGGCTACACCTTC. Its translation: CASSQEGTKTYGYTF.

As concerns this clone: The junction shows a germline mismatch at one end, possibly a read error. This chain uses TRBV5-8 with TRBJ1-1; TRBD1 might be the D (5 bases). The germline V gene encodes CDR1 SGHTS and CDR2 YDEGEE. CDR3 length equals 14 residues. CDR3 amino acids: CASSLGLLNTEAFF. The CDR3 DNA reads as TGTGCCAGCAGTTTGGGACTGTTGAACACTGAAGCTTTCTTT.

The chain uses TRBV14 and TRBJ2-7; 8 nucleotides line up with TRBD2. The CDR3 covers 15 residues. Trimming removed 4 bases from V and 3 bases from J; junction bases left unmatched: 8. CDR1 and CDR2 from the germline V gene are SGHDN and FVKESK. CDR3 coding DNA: TGTGCCAGCAGCCGCTCTAGCGGGTTAGACTACGAGCAGTACTTC. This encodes CASSRSSGLDYEQYF.

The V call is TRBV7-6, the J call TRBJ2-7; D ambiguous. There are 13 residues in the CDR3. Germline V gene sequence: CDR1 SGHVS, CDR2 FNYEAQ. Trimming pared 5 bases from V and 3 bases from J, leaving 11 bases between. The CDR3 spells CASSDDVGYEQYF. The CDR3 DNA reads TGTGCCAGCAGCGATGACGTCGGCTACGAGCAGTACTTC.

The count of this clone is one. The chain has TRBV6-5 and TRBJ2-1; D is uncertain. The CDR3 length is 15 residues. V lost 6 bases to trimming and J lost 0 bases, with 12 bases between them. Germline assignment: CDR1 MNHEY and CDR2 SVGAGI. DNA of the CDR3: TGTGCCAGCAGCCCAGAGATGAGCTCCTACAATGAGCAGTTCTTC. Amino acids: CASSPEMSSYNEQFF.

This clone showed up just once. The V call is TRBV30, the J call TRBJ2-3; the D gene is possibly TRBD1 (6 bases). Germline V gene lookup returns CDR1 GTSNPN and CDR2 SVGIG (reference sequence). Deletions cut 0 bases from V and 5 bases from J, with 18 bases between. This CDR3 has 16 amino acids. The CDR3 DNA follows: TGTGCCTGGAGTGTAGAGGGGGATGCAGCGAGAGATACGCAGTATTTT. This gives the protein CAWSVEGDAARDTQYF.

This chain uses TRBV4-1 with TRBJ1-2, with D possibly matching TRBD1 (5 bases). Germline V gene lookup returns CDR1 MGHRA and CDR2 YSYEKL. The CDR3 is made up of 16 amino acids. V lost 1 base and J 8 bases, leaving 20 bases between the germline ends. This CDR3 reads CASSQAVDPGVGGYTF. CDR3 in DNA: TGCGCCAGCAGCCAAGCCGTCGATCCGGGGGTTGGAGGCTACACCTTC.

In DNA form, the CDR3 reads TGTGCCAGCAGCTTAGGCGGTTCCCTCGCCTACGAGCAGTACTTC. This sequence encodes CASSLGGSLAYEQYF. The chain has TRBV11-3 and TRBJ2-7, with D hard to call. The germline V gene has CDR1 SGHNT and CDR2 YENEEA. The CDR3 runs 15 residues. V was cut by 1 base and J by 2 bases, with 12 bases left in between.

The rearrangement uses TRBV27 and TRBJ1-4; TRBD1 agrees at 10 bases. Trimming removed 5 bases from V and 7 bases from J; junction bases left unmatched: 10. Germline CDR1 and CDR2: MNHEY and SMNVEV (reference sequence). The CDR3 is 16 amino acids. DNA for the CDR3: TGTGCCAGCAGTAAGGAGCGACAGGGGGCACGTGAAAAACTGTTTTTT. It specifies CASSKERQGAREKLFF. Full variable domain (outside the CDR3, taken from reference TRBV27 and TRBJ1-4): EAQVTQNPRYLITVTGKKLTVTCSQNMNHEYMSWYRQDPGLGLRQIYYSMNVEVTDKGDVPEGYKVSRKEKRNFPLILESPSPNQTSLYFCASSKERQGAREKLFFGSGTQLSVL.

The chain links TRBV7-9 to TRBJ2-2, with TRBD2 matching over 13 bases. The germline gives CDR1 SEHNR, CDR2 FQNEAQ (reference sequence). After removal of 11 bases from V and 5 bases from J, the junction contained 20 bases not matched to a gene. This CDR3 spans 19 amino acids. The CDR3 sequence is CAARERGDRTSGSTGELFF. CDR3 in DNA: TGTGCCGCGCGAGAGAGGGGGGACCGGACTAGCGGGAGTACCGGGGAGCTGTTTTTT.

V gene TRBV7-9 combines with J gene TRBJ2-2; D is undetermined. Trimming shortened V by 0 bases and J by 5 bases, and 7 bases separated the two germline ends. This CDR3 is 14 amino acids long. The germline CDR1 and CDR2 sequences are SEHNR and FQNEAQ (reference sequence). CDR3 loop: CASSLARTTGELFF. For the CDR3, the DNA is TGTGCCAGCAGCTTAGCTAGAACAACCGGGGAGCTGTTTTTT. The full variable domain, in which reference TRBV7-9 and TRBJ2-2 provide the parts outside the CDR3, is DTGVSQNPRHKITKRGQNVTFRCDPISEHNRLYWYRQTLGQGPEFLTYFQNEAQLEKSRLLSDRFSAERPKGSFSTLEIQRTEQGDSAMYLCASSLARTTGELFFGEGSRLTVL.

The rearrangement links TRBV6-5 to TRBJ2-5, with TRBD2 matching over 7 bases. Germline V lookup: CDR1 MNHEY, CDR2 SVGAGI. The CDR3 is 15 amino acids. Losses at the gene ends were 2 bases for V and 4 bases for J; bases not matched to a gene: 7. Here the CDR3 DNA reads TGTGCCAGCAGTTACGGATCGGGAGGAGGAGAGACCCAGTACTTC. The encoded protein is CASSYGSGGGETQYF.

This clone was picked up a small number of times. The CDR3 sequence is CASSPYTSGSNEQFF. For the CDR3, the DNA is TGTGCCAGCTCACCATATACTAGCGGGAGTAATGAGCAGTTCTTC. This chain connects TRBV18 to TRBJ2-1; the match to TRBD2 covers 11 bases. The CDR3 extends over 15 amino acids. V was clipped by 2 bases and J by 7 bases; unmatched bases: 4. The V gene's germline CDR1 is KGHSH and CDR2 LQKENI. Together with reference TRBV18 and TRBJ2-1, the CDR3 gives the full variable domain: NAGVMQNPRHLVRRRGQEARLRCSPMKGHSHVYWYRQLPEEGLKFMVYLQKENIIDESGMPKERFSAEFPKEGPSILRIQQVVRGDSAAYFCASSPYTSGSNEQFFGPGTRLTVL.

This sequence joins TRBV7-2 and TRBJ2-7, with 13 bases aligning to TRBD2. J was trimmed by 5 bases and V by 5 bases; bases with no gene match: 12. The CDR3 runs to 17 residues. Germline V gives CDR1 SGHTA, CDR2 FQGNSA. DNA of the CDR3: TGTGCCAGCAGCCCGCGGACTAGCGGGAGACCGGGGCACGAGCAGTACTTC. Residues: CASSPRTSGRPGHEQYF.

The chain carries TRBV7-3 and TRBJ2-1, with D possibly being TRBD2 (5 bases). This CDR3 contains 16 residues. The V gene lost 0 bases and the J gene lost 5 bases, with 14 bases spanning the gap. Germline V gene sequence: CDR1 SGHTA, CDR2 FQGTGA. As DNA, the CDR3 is TGTGCCAGCAGCTTAACCGGGCGGGCGTTTGACAATGAGCAGTTCTTC. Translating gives CASSLTGRAFDNEQFF.

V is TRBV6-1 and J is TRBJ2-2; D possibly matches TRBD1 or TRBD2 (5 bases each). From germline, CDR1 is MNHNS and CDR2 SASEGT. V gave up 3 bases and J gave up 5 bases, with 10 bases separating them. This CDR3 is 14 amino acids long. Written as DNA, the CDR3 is TGTGCCAGCAGTGATGGGACCTCTACCGGGGAGCTGTTTTTT. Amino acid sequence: CASSDGTSTGELFF.

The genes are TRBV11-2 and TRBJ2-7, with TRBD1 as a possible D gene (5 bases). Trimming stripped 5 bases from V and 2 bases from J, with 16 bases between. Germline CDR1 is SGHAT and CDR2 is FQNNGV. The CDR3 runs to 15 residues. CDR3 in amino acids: CASSPGAEPTYEQYF. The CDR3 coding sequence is TGTGCCAGCAGCCCTGGGGCAGAACCGACCTACGAGCAGTACTTC. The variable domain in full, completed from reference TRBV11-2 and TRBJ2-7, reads EAGVAQSPRYKIIEKRQSVAFWCNPISGHATLYWYQQILGQGPKLLIQFQNNGVVDDSQLPKDRFSAERLKGVDSTLKIQPAKLEDSAVYLCASSPGAEPTYEQYFGPGTRLTVT.

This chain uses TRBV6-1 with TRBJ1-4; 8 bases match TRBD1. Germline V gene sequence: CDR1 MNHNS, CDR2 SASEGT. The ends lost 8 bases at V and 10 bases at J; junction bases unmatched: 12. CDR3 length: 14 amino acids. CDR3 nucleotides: TGTGCCAGCGCGAGCGGGGACAGGTGGGGAAAACTGTTTTTT. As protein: CASASGDRWGKLFF.

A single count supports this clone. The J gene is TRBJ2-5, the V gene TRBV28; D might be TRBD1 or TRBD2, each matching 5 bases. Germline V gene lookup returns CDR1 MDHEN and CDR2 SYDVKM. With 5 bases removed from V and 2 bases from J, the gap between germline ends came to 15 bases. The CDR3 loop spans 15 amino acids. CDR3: CASSTPGQGQETQYF. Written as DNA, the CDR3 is TGTGCCAGCAGTACCCCGGGGCAGGGACAAGAGACCCAGTACTTC.

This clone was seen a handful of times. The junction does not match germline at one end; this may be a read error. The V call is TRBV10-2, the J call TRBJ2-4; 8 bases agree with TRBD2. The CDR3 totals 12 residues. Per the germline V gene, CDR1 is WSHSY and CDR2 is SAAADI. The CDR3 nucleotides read TGCGCCAGCGGAGGACCGGGAGGGCCGGGTCAATTC. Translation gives CASGGPGGPGQF.

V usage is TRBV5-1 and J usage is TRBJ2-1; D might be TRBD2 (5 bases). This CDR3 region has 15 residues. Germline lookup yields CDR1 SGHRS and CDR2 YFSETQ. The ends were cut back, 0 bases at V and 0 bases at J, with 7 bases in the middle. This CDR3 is CASSLGGSSYNEQFF. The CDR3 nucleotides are TGCGCCAGCAGCTTGGGTGGGAGCTCCTACAATGAGCAGTTCTTC.

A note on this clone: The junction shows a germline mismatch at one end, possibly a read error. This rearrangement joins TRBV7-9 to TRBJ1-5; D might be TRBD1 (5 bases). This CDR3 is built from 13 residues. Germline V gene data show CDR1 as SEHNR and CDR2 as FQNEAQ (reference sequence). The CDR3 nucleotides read TGTGCCAGCAGCCAGGGATTGAATCTGCCCCAGCATTTT. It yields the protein CASSQGLNLPQHF.